This T cell receptor beta chain appears in the sequencing data of a study of cytomegalovirus exposure and HLA in healthy donors. Study summary: Some 200 million T cells yielded 117 million unique TCR beta sequences in earlier analysis. Of all 380 or so donors who were genotyped, about 84% belonged to the Caucasian-associated ancestry cluster.

A word on this clone: No antigen is known for it.

Regarding the study as a whole: In an earlier analysis, about 87% or about 30%: the productive usage of most TCR beta V segments. Later on, an analysis showed TCR association rates differing by HLA locus, with DRB1 the most and HLA-C the fewest.

The CDR3 totals 15 residues. V lost 6 bases to trimming and J lost 3 bases; unmatched junction nucleotides: 5. Germline CDR1 is MRHNA and CDR2 is SNTAGT. The PCR was carried out with 60 Vbeta primers and 13 Jbeta primers. Some clones are missing from TCRdb's copy, which holds only in-frame ones; the method was immunoSEQ multiplex PCR. The sample has roughly 60,000 clones. This chain uses TRBV6-4 with TRBJ1-4, with 9 bases aligning to TRBD1. Material: PBMCs. The sequence derives from a woman aged 18-29 years in good health and CMV-seronegative. The CDR3 region is CASRDRDRANEKLFF. CDR3 bases: TGTGCCAGCAGAGACCGGGACAGGGCTAATGAAAAACTGTTTTTT.